Presented here are 24 T cell receptor beta chains from one specimen sequenced in a study of T cell responses to AZD1222 COVID-19 vaccine. Some clones are missing from TCRdb's copy, which holds only in-frame ones; the method was immunoSEQ multiplex PCR. This sample has tens of thousands of clones, with around nine tenths found just once. The starting material was peripheral blood, obtained 28 days after the second AZD1222 dose. These receptors originate from an adult who received the AZD1222 COVID-19 vaccine.

The gene calls are TRBV3-1 (or the pseudogene TRBV3-2) and TRBJ2-7, with TRBD1 matching over 8 bases. The germline CDR1 and CDR2 sequences are LGHDT and YNNKEL (reference sequence). The CDR3 loop spans 14 amino acids. V gave up 3 bases and J gave up 6 bases; unmatched junction bases: 7. As DNA, the CDR3 is TGTGCCAGCAGCCATGGACAGGGACTGCGCGAGCAGTACTTC. Translation: CASSHGQGLREQYF.

The chain links TRBV18 to TRBJ1-2, with D possibly matching TRBD1 (5 bases). CDR3 length: 13 residues. Germline V gene lookup returns CDR1 KGHSH and CDR2 LQKENI. Trimming pared 6 bases from V and 8 bases from J, leaving 16 bases between. The CDR3 is CASSRTGAVGYTF. The CDR3 nucleotides read TGTGCCAGCTCGCGAACAGGTGCCGTGGGCTACACCTTC.

The V and J genes are TRBV29-1 and TRBJ1-1; TRBD1 matches at 10 bases. With 2 bases clipped from V and 5 bases from J, the junction kept 8 bases outside the gene matches. Germline CDR1 is SQVTM and CDR2 is ANQGSEA. This CDR3 is built from 15 residues. The CDR3 coding sequence is TGCAGCGTTGAACGCTCAGGGACAGGGGTAACTGAAGCTTTCTTT. The encoded protein is CSVERSGTGVTEAFF.

The chain is built from TRBV4-3 and TRBJ1-3; the D is unclear. The CDR3 is 15 residues long. V lost 1 base and J 0 bases, leaving 7 bases between the germline ends. The V gene's germline CDR1 is LGHNA and CDR2 YSLEER. This CDR3 reads CASSQGPGSGNTIYF. DNA for the CDR3: TGCGCCAGCAGCCAAGGTCCAGGCTCTGGAAACACCATATATTTT.

The chain links TRBV6-6 to TRBJ1-6; a possible D gene is TRBD1 (6 bases). CDR3 length: 15 residues. The V gene's germline CDR1 is MNHNY and CDR2 SVGAGI (reference sequence). V was shortened by 6 bases and J by 5 bases, with 14 bases between the two germline ends. DNA for the CDR3: TGTGCCAGCAGCAAACAGGGAGAGAATAATTCACCCCTCCACTTT. Translated: CASSKQGENNSPLHF.

This chain links TRBV6-2 or TRBV6-3 with TRBJ1-5, with D perhaps TRBD1 (6 bases). The V gene's germline CDR1 is MNHEY and CDR2 SVGEGT. The CDR3 has 15 residues. V lost 0 bases and J lost 8, with 14 bases in between. This CDR3 reads CASSYSWGGWEPQHF. For the CDR3, the DNA is TGTGCCAGCAGTTACTCATGGGGGGGCTGGGAGCCCCAGCATTTT.

V is TRBV5-6 and J is TRBJ2-1; 7 bases line up with TRBD2. Per germline, CDR1 SGHDT and CDR2 YYEEEE. J lost 3 bases, V lost 7 bases, and 1 base had no gene match. CDR3 length: 12 residues. For the CDR3, the DNA is TGTGCCAGCGGGGGGGACTACAATGAGCAGTTCTTC. It translates to CASGGDYNEQFF.

The rearrangement uses TRBV7-9 and TRBJ1-2; tentative D call: TRBD1 (6 bases). V was trimmed by 5 bases and J by 1 base, leaving 17 bases between them. This CDR3 has 16 residues. Germline CDR1 SEHNR, CDR2 FQNEAQ (reference sequence). CDR3 amino acids: CASSPTTTGFNYGYTF. The CDR3 DNA follows: TGTGCCAGCAGCCCCACAACGACAGGCTTTAACTATGGCTACACCTTC.

This chain joins TRBV10-3 and TRBJ1-6; D uncertain. The CDR3 spans 17 residues. The ends were cut back, 0 bases at V and 2 bases at J, with 11 bases in the middle. From germline, CDR1 is ENHRY and CDR2 SYGVKD. DNA for the CDR3: TGTGCCATCAGTGAGTCCTCGAACAGAGCCTATAATTCACCCCTCCACTTT. Residues: CAISESSNRAYNSPLHF.

This clone was seen a single time. The rearrangement uses TRBV18 and TRBJ2-1; D unclear. CDR3 size: 12 residues. Germline CDR1 reads KGHSH; CDR2 reads LQKENI. V lost 3 bases and J lost 6, with 6 bases in between. The CDR3, as DNA: TGTGCCAGCTCACCCGGTTTCAATGAGCAGTTCTTC. It encodes CASSPGFNEQFF.

This sequence joins TRBV5-4 and TRBJ1-2; 7 bases fit TRBD1. Germline values: CDR1 SGHNT, CDR2 YYREEE (reference sequence). This CDR3 contains 15 residues. The J segment lost 2 bases and the V segment lost 2 bases, leaving 6 bases of the junction unmatched. For the CDR3, the DNA is TGTGCCAGCAGCTTCTTAGGGGGCTTAAACTATGGCTACACCTTC. Residues: CASSFLGGLNYGYTF.

Here the CDR3 DNA reads TGTGCCAGCATACTAACACGGACAGGGAATTCACCCCTCCACTTT. Translation: CASILTRTGNSPLHF. V and J are TRBV6-5 and TRBJ1-6; 8 bases are a match to TRBD1. Trimming cost V 7 bases and J 7 bases; bases outside gene matches: 9. Per germline, CDR1 MNHEY and CDR2 SVGAGI. The CDR3 extends over 15 amino acids.

V and J are TRBV3-1 (or the pseudogene TRBV3-2) and TRBJ2-1, with TRBD1 identical over 7 bases. Germline V gene data show CDR1 as LGHDT and CDR2 as YNNKEL (reference sequence). This CDR3 is built from 17 residues. V was pared by 0 bases and J by 0 bases, with 5 bases of the junction left unmatched. In DNA, the CDR3 is TGTGCCAGCAGCCAAGATCTTAAGGGGGCCTCCTACAATGAGCAGTTCTTC. Translated: CASSQDLKGASYNEQFF.

The rearrangement joins TRBV5-6 to TRBJ2-6; a weak D match, TRBD2 (5 bases). This CDR3 is built from 16 residues. Trimming took 6 bases from V and 0 from J, leaving 13 bases between them. CDR1 is SGHDT and CDR2 is YYEEEE in the germline V gene. DNA for the CDR3: TGTGCCAGCACCCCCGGTGCGGGCTCTGGGGCCAACGTCCTGACTTTC. This sequence encodes CASTPGAGSGANVLTF.

The genes are TRBV24-1 and TRBJ1-1, with D possibly being TRBD1 (6 bases). The CDR3 consists of 13 residues. Germline assignment: CDR1 KGHDR and CDR2 SFDVKD. V was shortened by 11 bases and J by 1 base, with 13 bases between the two germline ends. The CDR3 is CAIRGGQNTEAFF. CDR3 DNA: TGTGCCATAAGGGGGGGGCAGAACACTGAAGCTTTCTTT.

This clone was recorded once. The V gene is TRBV5-1, the J gene TRBJ2-2, with 8 bases fitting TRBD1. The CDR3 is 16 amino acids. The V gene's germline CDR1 is SGHRS and CDR2 YFSETQ. Trimming cost V 5 bases and J 4 bases; bases outside gene matches: 10. The CDR3 DNA reads TGCGCCAGCAGTCCAGTCCAGGGGGCCCTCACCGGGGAGCTGTTTTTT. Amino acids: CASSPVQGALTGELFF.

This clone has more than one count but fewer than ten. The gene calls are TRBV13 and TRBJ1-2, with 8 bases lining up with TRBD1. The CDR3 has 14 amino acids. Germline CDR1 is PRHDT and CDR2 is FYEKMQ (reference sequence). Germline trimming cut 5 bases from V and 4 bases from J; bases unmatched to any gene: 6. The CDR3 region is CASSADRGRYGYTF. The CDR3 DNA reads TGTGCCAGCAGCGCAGACAGGGGCCGCTATGGCTACACCTTC.

The chain is built from TRBV7-6 and TRBJ1-1, with 7 bases lining up with TRBD1. The CDR3 spans 17 residues. Unmatched junction bases numbered 8, after V lost 1 base and J lost 0 bases. The germline gives CDR1 SGHVS, CDR2 FNYEAQ. The CDR3 sequence is CASSLDRPGGVNTEAFF. CDR3 nucleotide sequence: TGTGCCAGCAGCTTAGACCGTCCAGGGGGTGTGAACACTGAAGCTTTCTTT.

The J gene is TRBJ2-7, the V gene TRBV9; D is possibly TRBD1 (6 bases). The CDR3 has 13 amino acids. From germline, CDR1 is SGDLS and CDR2 YYNGEE. The V end lost 4 bases, the J end lost 2 bases, and 10 bases lay between the germline ends. The CDR3 DNA follows: TGTGCCAGCAGCAAAGGACAGACCTACGAGCAGTACTTC. As protein: CASSKGQTYEQYF.

This clone was counted a single time. The gene calls are TRBV6-6 and TRBJ1-5; TRBD1 matches 7 bases. Germline V gene data show CDR1 as MNHNY and CDR2 as SVGAGI (reference sequence). This CDR3 spans 16 amino acids. The trim removed 5 bases at V and 2 bases at J, leaving 9 bases unmatched. The CDR3 DNA is TGTGCCAGCAGTCAGAGACAGGGTGGGGGCAATCAGCCCCAGCATTTT. It codes for CASSQRQGGGNQPQHF.

In its sample, this clone was seen once. The chain is built from TRBV7-2 and TRBJ2-1, with 10 positions matching TRBD2. Germline V gene data show CDR1 as SGHTA and CDR2 as FQGNSA. Trimming at V came to 5 bases and at J to 8 bases, leaving 6 bases not matched to a gene. The CDR3 runs to 14 residues. CDR3 nucleotides: TGTGCCAGCAGCCTCGGGACTAGCGTGGATGAGCAGTTCTTC. It specifies CASSLGTSVDEQFF.

This clone has only one observation. The sample holds other DNA sequences that translate to the same CDR3. This chain uses TRBV28 with TRBJ1-1; D is uncertain. Germline values: CDR1 MDHEN, CDR2 SYDVKM. V was clipped by 7 bases and J by 4 bases, with 7 bases between them. The CDR3 sequence is 11 residues long. CDR3 coding DNA: TGTGCCAGCACCTCGGGCACTGAAGCTTTCTTT. Its protein is CASTSGTEAFF.

This chain's CDR3 is CATSLGSGGSKETQYF. DNA of the CDR3: TGTGCCACCAGTCTCGGGAGCGGGGGGTCAAAAGAGACCCAGTACTTC. The genes are TRBV24-1 and TRBJ2-5, with TRBD2 matching 9 bases. The junction had 10 bases not matched to a gene; V was cut back by 6 bases and J by 3 bases. The CDR3 sequence is 16 residues long. CDR1 is KGHDR, CDR2 SFDVKD, per germline.

This CDR3 reads CASNNRGGTDTQYF. CDR3 coding DNA: TGTGCCAGCAATAACAGAGGCGGCACAGATACGCAGTATTTT. This chain uses TRBV6-5 with TRBJ2-3; no clear D gene. Trimming took 7 bases from V and 1 from J, leaving 12 bases between them. Per the germline V gene, CDR1 is MNHEY and CDR2 is SVGAGI. The CDR3 has 14 residues.